This T cell receptor beta chain appears in the sequencing data of a study of T cell responses to AZD1222 COVID-19 vaccine. Study results and caveats: Among the donors, most were white British and more were female, and clonal diversity was possibly underestimated. At baseline, seropositivity was found in only six or seven AZD1222 recipients. Reportedly, nearly half of unique spike TCRs recognized epitopes outside B.1.351/B.1.1.7 mutations.

The repertoire was sequenced with immunoSEQ multiplex PCR; TCRdb's copy has only in-frame clones and lacks some. The table has 200,000 or so clones, over 80% seen once. Points on this clone: Its antigen is unidentified.

The sequencing used peripheral blood, collected on day 0 of AZD1222 vaccination. This receptor was identified in an adult in good health.

In DNA form, the CDR3 reads TGCGCCAGCAGCCCCCCCCAGGGGCACAATGAGCAGTTCTTC. Amino acids: CASSPPQGHNEQFF. The J gene is TRBJ2-1, the V gene TRBV5-1; tentative D call: TRBD1 (6 bases). Germline-derived CDR1 and CDR2 are SGHRS and YFSETQ. The CDR3 totals 14 residues. V was clipped by 4 bases and J by 5 bases, with 13 bases between them. Together with reference TRBV5-1 and TRBJ2-1, the CDR3 gives the full variable domain: KAGVTQTPRYLIKTRGQQVTLSCSPISGHRSVSWYQQTPGQGLQFLFEYFSETQRNKGNFPGRFSGRQFSNSRSEMNVSTLELGDSALYLCASSPPQGHNEQFFGPGTRLTVL.